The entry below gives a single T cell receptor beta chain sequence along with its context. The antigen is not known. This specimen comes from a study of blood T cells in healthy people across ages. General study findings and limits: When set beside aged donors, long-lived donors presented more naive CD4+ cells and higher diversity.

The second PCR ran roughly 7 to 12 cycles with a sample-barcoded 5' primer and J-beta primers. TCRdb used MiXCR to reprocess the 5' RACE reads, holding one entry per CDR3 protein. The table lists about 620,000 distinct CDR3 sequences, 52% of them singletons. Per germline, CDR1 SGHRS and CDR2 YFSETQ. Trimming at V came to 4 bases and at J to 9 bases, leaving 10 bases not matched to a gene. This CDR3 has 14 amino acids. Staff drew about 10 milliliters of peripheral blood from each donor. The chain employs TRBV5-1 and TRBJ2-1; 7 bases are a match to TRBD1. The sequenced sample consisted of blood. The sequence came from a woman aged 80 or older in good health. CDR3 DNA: TGCGCCAGCAGCCCGGGACAGCAGGTTTCTGAGCAGTTCTTC. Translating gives CASSPGQQVSEQFF.